A single sample gave rise to the 15 T cell receptor beta chains below, sequenced in a study of T cells in localized non-small cell lung cancer. TCRdb's table, derived via immunoSEQ multiplex PCR, lists solely in-frame clones and lacks some. The sample yields 35,000 to 40,000 clones, around 87% seen once. Source: peripheral blood, taken before any cancer treatment. These receptors originate from a man aged 35 to 69 with stage I lung adenocarcinoma.

V usage is TRBV5-1 and J usage is TRBJ2-7; D possibly corresponds to TRBD2 (6 bases). V shed 7 bases and J shed 0 bases, with 14 bases lying between them. Per germline, CDR1 SGHRS and CDR2 YFSETQ. CDR3 length: 14 amino acids. CDR3 nucleotides: TGCGCCAGCTTTAGCGGACCGAGCTCCTACGAGCAGTACTTC. Protein: CASFSGPSSYEQYF. The full variable domain, completed using reference TRBV5-1 and TRBJ2-7, is KAGVTQTPRYLIKTRGQQVTLSCSPISGHRSVSWYQQTPGQGLQFLFEYFSETQRNKGNFPGRFSGRQFSNSRSEMNVSTLELGDSALYLCASFSGPSSYEQYFGPGTRLTVT.

This chain connects TRBV4-1 to TRBJ2-7, with D possibly matching TRBD2 (6 bases). Germline V gene sequence: CDR1 MGHRA, CDR2 YSYEKL. The CDR3 runs 16 residues. Trimming took off 4 bases at V and 0 bases at J, with 16 bases between the two ends. DNA for the CDR3: TGCGCCAGCAGCCGTGGGGATGGGGGGAACTCCTACGAGCAGTACTTC. It specifies CASSRGDGGNSYEQYF.

The V call is TRBV7-2, the J call TRBJ1-1; 8 bases are a match to TRBD1. There are 14 residues in the CDR3. Germline V gene data show CDR1 as SGHTA and CDR2 as FQGNSA. Trimming took 7 bases from V and 4 from J; bases not matched to a gene: 8. For the CDR3, the DNA is TGTGCCAGCACCCCGACAGGGGCTGCCACTGAAGCTTTCTTT. It specifies CASTPTGAATEAFF.

The chain combines TRBV10-1 with TRBJ2-7, with D possibly TRBD2 on 5 matching bases. Trimming left V 4 bases short and J 7 bases short, with 11 bases between. The CDR3 consists of 12 residues. Germline-derived CDR1 and CDR2 are WNHNN and SYGVQD (reference sequence). The CDR3 sequence is CASSAPWTEQYF. CDR3 coding DNA: TGCGCCAGCAGTGCGCCCTGGACTGAGCAGTACTTC.

CDR3 nucleotide sequence: TGTGCCAGCCGGTGGGGACCCAATCAGCCCCAGCATTTT. It codes for CASRWGPNQPQHF. The chain combines TRBV28 with TRBJ1-5; D is perhaps TRBD1 (5 bases). The germline V gene has CDR1 MDHEN and CDR2 SYDVKM. V dropped 8 bases and J dropped 3 bases, with 11 bases sitting between them. This CDR3 region has 13 residues.

V gene TRBV28 combines with J gene TRBJ2-7; the D is unclear. CDR1 and CDR2 (germline): MDHEN, SYDVKM. V lost 2 bases to trimming and J lost 9 bases, with 14 bases between them. The CDR3 sequence is 13 residues long. CDR3 loop: CASSLDGYEWQYF. The CDR3, as DNA: TGTGCCAGCAGTTTAGACGGATACGAGTGGCAGTACTTC.

This clone was seen only once. The chain uses TRBV19 and TRBJ1-5, with 7 bases fitting TRBD1. From germline, CDR1 is LNHDA and CDR2 SQIVND (reference sequence). Trimming at V came to 6 bases and at J to 3 bases, leaving 2 bases not matched to a gene. CDR3 length: 13 residues. CDR3 in amino acids: CASRGTVNQPQHF. The CDR3 nucleotides read TGTGCCAGTAGGGGGACAGTCAATCAGCCCCAGCATTTT.

The chain couples TRBV2 to TRBJ1-2; 9 bases fit TRBD1. This CDR3 comprises 15 residues. Germline V gene data show CDR1 as SNHLY and CDR2 as FYNNEI. Trimming at V came to 5 bases and at J to 3 bases, leaving 7 bases not matched to a gene. CDR3 coding DNA: TGTGCCAGCAGTCGCGACAGGGGGGGTCACTATGGCTACACCTTC. It is translated as CASSRDRGGHYGYTF.

The chain links TRBV6-5 to TRBJ1-1; a possible D gene is TRBD1 (6 bases). The CDR3 contains 14 residues. CDR1 is MNHEY, CDR2 SVGAGI, per germline. Deletions cut 6 bases from V and 2 bases from J, with 13 bases between. CDR3 DNA sequence: TGTGCCAGCAGGACCCTGACAGGAAACACTGAAGCTTTCTTT. The encoded protein is CASRTLTGNTEAFF.

This clone has just one count. The chain carries TRBV7-8 and TRBJ2-1, with 15 bases identical to TRBD2. Germline CDR1 reads SGHVS; CDR2 reads FQNEAQ. Germline trimming cut 5 bases from V and 8 bases from J; bases unmatched to any gene: 7. This CDR3 region has 16 residues. The CDR3 is CASSLGLAGGFDEQFF. CDR3 sequence (DNA): TGTGCCAGCAGCCTGGGACTAGCGGGAGGTTTCGATGAGCAGTTCTTC.

This clone is a singleton in its sample. This chain connects TRBV4-2 to TRBJ2-2; possible D gene TRBD2, 7 bases. Trimming took off 0 bases at V and 5 bases at J, with 16 bases between the two ends. Germline V CDR1 and CDR2: LGHNA, YNFKEQ. The CDR3 loop spans 17 amino acids. CDR3 DNA sequence: TGTGCCAGCAGCCAAGAATTTGGAAGGGGGGGGACCGGGGAGCTGTTTTTT. Its translation: CASSQEFGRGGTGELFF.

This clone was detected a few times. In nucleotides, the CDR3 is TGTGCCAGCAGGACTAGCGGGAGATCGGATGAGCAGTTCTTC. Protein sequence: CASRTSGRSDEQFF. The rearrangement uses TRBV6-1 and TRBJ2-1, with 12 bases fitting TRBD2. V lost 6 bases, J lost 8 bases, and 5 bases stayed unmatched. The CDR3 covers 14 residues. In germline, CDR1 is MNHNS, CDR2 SASEGT.

V gene TRBV19 combines with J gene TRBJ2-3; 11 bases map to TRBD2. This CDR3 has 16 amino acids. V trimming: 3 bases; J trimming: 5 bases; junction bases outside the gene matches: 7. From germline, CDR1 is LNHDA and CDR2 SQIVND (reference sequence). The CDR3 DNA is TGTGCCAGTAGTATGAGGCTAGCGGGAGGAGGAGATACGCAGTATTTT. Its translation is CASSMRLAGGGDTQYF.

This chain uses TRBV25-1 with TRBJ2-2, with D possibly being TRBD2 (6 bases). Germline CDR1 MGHDK, CDR2 SYGVNS. V gave up 11 bases and J gave up 5 bases, with 15 bases separating them. This CDR3 has 13 residues. CDR3 sequence: CASRRGQTGELFF. As DNA, the CDR3 is TGTGCCTCCCGGCGGGGCCAAACCGGGGAGCTGTTTTTT.

The DNA for the CDR3 is TGCGCCAGCAGCCGGGACGGAGCCTACGAGCAGTACTTC. This sequence encodes CASSRDGAYEQYF. The chain recombines TRBV5-1 with TRBJ2-7; D is perhaps TRBD1 or TRBD2 (5 bases each). V was trimmed by 4 bases and J by 2 bases, leaving 10 bases between them. The germline V gene encodes CDR1 SGHRS and CDR2 YFSETQ. This CDR3 comprises 13 residues.